One TCR beta chain is described in this entry. Its antigen is unknown. This specimen belongs to a study of T cell responses to AZD1222 COVID-19 vaccine. Findings and limits, study-wide: Baseline seropositives among AZD1222 recipients totaled only five to seven.

Germline V gene sequence: CDR1 MNHNS, CDR2 SASEGT. V was pared by 2 bases and J by 6 bases, with 17 bases between. The CDR3 sequence is 17 residues long. Second-dose intervals near 4 or 12 weeks were combined. The data were produced by immunoSEQ multiplex PCR, yet TCRdb's version contains in-frame clones alone and is incomplete. The sample records fewer than 200,000 clones, roughly 90% being singletons. The TCR was taken from an adult who received the AZD1222 COVID-19 vaccine. The chain uses TRBV6-1 and TRBJ1-6; D uncertain. Sequences were derived from peripheral blood, sampled 28 days after the second AZD1222 dose. This CDR3 reads CASSETQSYIPNSPLHF. CDR3 nucleotides: TGTGCCAGCAGTGAAACCCAGTCCTATATCCCTAATTCACCCCTCCACTTT.